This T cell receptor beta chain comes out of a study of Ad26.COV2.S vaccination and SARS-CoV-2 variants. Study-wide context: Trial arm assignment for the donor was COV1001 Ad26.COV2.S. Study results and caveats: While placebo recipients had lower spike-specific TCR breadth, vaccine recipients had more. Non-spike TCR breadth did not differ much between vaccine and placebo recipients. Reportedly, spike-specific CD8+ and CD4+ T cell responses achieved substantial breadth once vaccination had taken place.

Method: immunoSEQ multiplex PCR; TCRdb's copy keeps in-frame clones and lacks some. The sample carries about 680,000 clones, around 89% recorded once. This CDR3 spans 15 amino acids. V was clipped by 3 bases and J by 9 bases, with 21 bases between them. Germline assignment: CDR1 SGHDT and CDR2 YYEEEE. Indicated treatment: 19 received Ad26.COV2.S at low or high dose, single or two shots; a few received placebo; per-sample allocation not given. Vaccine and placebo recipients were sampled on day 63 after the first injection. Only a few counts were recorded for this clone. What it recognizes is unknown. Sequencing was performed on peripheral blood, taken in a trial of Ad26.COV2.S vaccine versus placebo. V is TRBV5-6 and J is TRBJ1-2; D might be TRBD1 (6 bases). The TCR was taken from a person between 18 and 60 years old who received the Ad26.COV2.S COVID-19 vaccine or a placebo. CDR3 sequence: CASSSQQGWSRRYTF. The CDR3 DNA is TGTGCCAGCAGCTCTCAACAGGGCTGGTCTAGGCGCTACACCTTC. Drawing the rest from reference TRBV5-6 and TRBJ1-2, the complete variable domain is DAGVTQSPTHLIKTRGQQVTLRCSPKSGHDTVSWYQQALGQGPQFIFQYYEEEERQRGNFPDRFSGHQFPNYSSELNVNALLLGDSALYLCASSSQQGWSRRYTFGSGTRLTVV.